These T cell receptor beta chains were read from a single sample in a study of pediatric ulcerative colitis. Generated by immunoSEQ multiplex PCR, the TCRdb table keeps only in-frame clones and is missing some. The repertoire has around 61,000 clones, about 90% of them found once; the top ten carry roughly 3.8%. Sequencing was done on a sample of blood. The receptors were sampled from a boy aged 5 to 17 with severe ulcerative colitis. CDR3s include the opening cysteine and the closing phenylalanine or tryptophan. D genes are given only for firm matches. For some rows the clone size is stated as once, few or many, or as a class when expanded; others skip it.

TRBD2 | TRBJ2-1 | TRBV19 | - | CASSNLAGDNEQFF | TGTGCCAGTAGTAACCTAGCGGGGGACAATGAGCAGTTCTTC
- | TRBJ1-1 | TRBV19 | - | CASSILIMNTEAFF | TGTGCCAGTAGTATATTGATTATGAACACTGAAGCTTTCTTT
- | TRBJ1-2 | TRBV6-6 | - | CASSPPEVYGYTF | TGTGCCAGCAGCCCCCCCGAAGTCTATGGCTACACCTTC
- | TRBJ1-1 | TRBV27 | - | CASSFVGVNTEAFF | TGTGCCAGCAGTTTTGTTGGGGTGAACACTGAAGCTTTCTTT
TRBD1 | TRBJ2-5 | TRBV27 | - | CASSSTLTGVETQYF | TGTGCCAGCAGTTCAACACTGACAGGGGTAGAGACCCAGTACTTC
TRBD1 | TRBJ2-7 | TRBV7-9 | - | CASSSSGTDPYEQYF | TGTGCCAGCAGCTCCTCCGGGACAGACCCCTACGAGCAGTACTTC
- | TRBJ2-1 | TRBV6-5 | - | CASSYRGGSNEQFF | TGTGCCAGCAGTTACAGGGGCGGAAGTAATGAGCAGTTCTTC
- | TRBJ2-1 | TRBV30 | many | CAWSSKGRISYNEQFF | TGTGCCTGGAGTTCCAAAGGACGGATCTCCTACAATGAGCAGTTCTTC
TRBD2 | TRBJ2-7 | TRBV5-1 | - | CASSLAGGNEQYF | TGCGCCAGCAGCTTGGCGGGAGGGAACGAGCAGTACTTC
- | TRBJ1-2 | TRBV11-2 | once | CAAQGGGNYGYTF | TGTGCCGCCCAAGGGGGGGGGAACTATGGCTACACCTTC